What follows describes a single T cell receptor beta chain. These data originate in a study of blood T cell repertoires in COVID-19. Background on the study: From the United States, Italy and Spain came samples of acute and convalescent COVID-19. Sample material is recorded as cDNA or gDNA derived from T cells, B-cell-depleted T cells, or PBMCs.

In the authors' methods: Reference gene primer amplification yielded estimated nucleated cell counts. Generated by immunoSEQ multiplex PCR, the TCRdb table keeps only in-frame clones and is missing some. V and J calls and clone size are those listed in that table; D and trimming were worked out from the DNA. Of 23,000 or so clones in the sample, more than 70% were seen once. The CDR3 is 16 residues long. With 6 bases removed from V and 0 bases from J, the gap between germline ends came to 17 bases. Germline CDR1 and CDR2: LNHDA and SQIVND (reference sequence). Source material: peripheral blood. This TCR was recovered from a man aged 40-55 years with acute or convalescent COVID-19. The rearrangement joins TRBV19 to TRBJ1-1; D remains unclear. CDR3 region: CASSRLDGLMNTEAFF. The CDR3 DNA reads TGTGCCAGTAGCCGGCTGGACGGACTCATGAACACTGAAGCTTTCTTT.